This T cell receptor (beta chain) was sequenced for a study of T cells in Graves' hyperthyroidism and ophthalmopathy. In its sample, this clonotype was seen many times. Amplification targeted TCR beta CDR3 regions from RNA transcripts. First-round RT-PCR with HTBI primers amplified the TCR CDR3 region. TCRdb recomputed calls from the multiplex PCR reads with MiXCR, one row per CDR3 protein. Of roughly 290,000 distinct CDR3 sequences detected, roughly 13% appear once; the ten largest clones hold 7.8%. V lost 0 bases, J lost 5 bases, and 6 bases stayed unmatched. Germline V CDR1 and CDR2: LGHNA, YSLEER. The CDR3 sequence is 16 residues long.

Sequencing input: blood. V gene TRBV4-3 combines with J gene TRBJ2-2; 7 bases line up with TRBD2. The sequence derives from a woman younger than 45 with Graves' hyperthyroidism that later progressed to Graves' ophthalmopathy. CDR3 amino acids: CASSQDGGGVTGELFF. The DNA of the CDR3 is TGCGCCAGCAGCCAAGACGGGGGAGGGGTGACCGGGGAGCTGTTTTTT.